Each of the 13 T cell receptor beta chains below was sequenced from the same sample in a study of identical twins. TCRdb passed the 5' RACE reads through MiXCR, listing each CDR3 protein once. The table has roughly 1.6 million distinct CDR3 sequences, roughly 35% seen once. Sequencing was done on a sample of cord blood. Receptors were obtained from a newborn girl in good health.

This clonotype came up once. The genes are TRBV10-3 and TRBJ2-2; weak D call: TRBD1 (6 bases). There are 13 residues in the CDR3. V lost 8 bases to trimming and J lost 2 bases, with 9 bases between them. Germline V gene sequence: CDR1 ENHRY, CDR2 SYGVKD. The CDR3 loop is CAIGRGNTGELFF. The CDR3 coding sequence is TGTGCCATCGGCAGGGGAAACACCGGGGAGCTGTTTTTT.

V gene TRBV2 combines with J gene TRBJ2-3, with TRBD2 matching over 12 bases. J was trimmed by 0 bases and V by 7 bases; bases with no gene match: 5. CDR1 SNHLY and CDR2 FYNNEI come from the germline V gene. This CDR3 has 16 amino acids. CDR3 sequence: CASTEGTSGSTDTQYF. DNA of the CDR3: TGTGCCAGCACCGAGGGGACTAGCGGGAGCACAGATACGCAGTATTTT.

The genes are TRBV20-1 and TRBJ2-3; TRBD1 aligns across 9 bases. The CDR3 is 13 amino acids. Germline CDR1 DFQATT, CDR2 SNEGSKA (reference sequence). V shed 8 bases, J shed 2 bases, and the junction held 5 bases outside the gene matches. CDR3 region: CSPNRGHTDTQYF. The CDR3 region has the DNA TGCAGTCCTAACAGGGGGCACACAGATACGCAGTATTTT.

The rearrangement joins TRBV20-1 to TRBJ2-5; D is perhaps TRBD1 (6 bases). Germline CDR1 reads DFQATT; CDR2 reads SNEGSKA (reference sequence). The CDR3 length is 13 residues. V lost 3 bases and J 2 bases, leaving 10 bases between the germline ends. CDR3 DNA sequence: TGCAGTGCTAGGCCCGGGACACAAGAGACCCAGTACTTC. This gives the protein CSARPGTQETQYF.

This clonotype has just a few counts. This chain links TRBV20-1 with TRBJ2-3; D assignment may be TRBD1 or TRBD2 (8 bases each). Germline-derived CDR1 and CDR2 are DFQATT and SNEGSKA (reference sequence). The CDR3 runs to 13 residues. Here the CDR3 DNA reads TGCAGCGCAGGGGGCGGGAGGACAGATACGCAGTATTTT. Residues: CSAGGGRTDTQYF.

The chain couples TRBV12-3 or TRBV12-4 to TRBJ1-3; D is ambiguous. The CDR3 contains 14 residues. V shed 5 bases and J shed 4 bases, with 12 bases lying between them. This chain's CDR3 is CASSPMAVGNTIYF. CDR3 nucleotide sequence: TGTGCCAGCAGTCCCATGGCAGTAGGAAACACCATATATTTT.

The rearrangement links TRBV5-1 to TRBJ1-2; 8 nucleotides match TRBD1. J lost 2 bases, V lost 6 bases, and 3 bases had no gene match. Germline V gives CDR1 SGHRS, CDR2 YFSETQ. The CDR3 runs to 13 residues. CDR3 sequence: CASNWDRNYGYTF. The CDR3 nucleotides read TGCGCCAGCAACTGGGACAGGAACTATGGCTACACCTTC. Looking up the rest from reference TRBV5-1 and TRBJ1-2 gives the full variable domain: KAGVTQTPRYLIKTRGQQVTLSCSPISGHRSVSWYQQTPGQGLQFLFEYFSETQRNKGNFPGRFSGRQFSNSRSEMNVSTLELGDSALYLCASNWDRNYGYTFGSGTRLTVV.

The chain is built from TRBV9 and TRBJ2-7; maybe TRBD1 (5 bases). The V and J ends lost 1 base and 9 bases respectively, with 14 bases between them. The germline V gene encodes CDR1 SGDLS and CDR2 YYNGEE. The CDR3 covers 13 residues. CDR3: CASSVYQGQRQYF. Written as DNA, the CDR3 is TGTGCCAGCAGCGTATACCAGGGTCAGAGGCAGTACTTC.

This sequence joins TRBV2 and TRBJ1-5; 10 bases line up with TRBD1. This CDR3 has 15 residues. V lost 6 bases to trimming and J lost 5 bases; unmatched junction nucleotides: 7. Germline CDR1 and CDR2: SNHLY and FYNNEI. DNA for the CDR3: TGTGCCAGCAGAGACGGACAGGGGGACTATCAGCCCCAGCATTTT. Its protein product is CASRDGQGDYQPQHF. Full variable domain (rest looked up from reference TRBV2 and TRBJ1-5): EPEVTQTPSHQVTQMGQEVILRCVPISNHLYFYWYRQILGQKVEFLVSFYNNEISEKSEIFDDQFSVERPDGSNFTLKIRSTKLEDSAMYFCASRDGQGDYQPQHFGDGTRLSIL.

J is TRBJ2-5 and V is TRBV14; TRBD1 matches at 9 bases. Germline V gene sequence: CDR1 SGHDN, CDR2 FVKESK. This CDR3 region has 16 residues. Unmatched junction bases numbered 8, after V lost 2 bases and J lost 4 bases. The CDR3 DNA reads TGTGCCAGCAGCCAACGCAGGGACAGGGTTCGAGAGACCCAGTACTTC. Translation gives CASSQRRDRVRETQYF. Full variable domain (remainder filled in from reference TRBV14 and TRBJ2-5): EAGVTQFPSHSVIEKGQTVTLRCDPISGHDNLYWYRRVMGKEIKFLLHFVKESKQDESGMPNNRFLAERTGGTYSTLKVQPAELEDSGVYFCASSQRRDRVRETQYFGPGTRLLVL.

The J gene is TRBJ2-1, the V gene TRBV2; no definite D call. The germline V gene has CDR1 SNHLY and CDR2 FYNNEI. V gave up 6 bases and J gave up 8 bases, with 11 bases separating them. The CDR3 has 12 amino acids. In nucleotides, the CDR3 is TGTGCCAGCAGGGAAAGCCTAGATGAGCAGTTCTTC. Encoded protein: CASRESLDEQFF.

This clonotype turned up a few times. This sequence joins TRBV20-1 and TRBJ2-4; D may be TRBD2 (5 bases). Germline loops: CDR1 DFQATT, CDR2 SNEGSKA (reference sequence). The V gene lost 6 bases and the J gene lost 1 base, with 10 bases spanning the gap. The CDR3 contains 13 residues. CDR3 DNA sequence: TGCAGTGCCGCGGGTAGCGCCAAAAACATTCAGTACTTC. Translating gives CSAAGSAKNIQYF.

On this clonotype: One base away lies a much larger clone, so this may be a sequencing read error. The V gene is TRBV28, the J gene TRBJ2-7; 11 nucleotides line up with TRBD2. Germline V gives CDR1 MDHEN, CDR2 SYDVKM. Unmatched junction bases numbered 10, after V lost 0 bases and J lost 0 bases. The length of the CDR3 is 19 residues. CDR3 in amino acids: CASSLWVTSGRQSSYEQYF. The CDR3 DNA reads TGTGCCAGCAGTTTATGGGTCACTAGCGGGAGACAAAGCTCCTACGAGCAGTACTTC.